Below are 31 T cell receptor beta chains sequenced from a single sample in a study of Ad26.COV2.S vaccination and SARS-CoV-2 variants. Here immunoSEQ multiplex PCR was the method, and the copy in TCRdb shows in-frame clones only, minus some. Counted here are some 350,000 clones, roughly nine tenths occurring once; the ten biggest clones make up 3% to 4%. The sequenced sample was peripheral blood, obtained after recovery from COVID-19. Source of these receptors: a human donor who had recovered from COVID-19.

The chain carries TRBV10-1 and TRBJ1-1; possibly TRBD1 for D (6 bases). The germline V and J ends were trimmed by 6 bases and 0 bases, with 11 bases remaining between them. Germline CDR1 is WNHNN and CDR2 is SYGVQD (reference sequence). This CDR3 comprises 14 residues. CDR3 in amino acids: CASSPGHLNTEAFF. Here the CDR3 DNA reads TGCGCCAGCAGCCCGGGACACCTGAACACTGAAGCTTTCTTT.

V gene TRBV5-5 combines with J gene TRBJ2-3, with 7 bases identical to TRBD2. CDR1 SGHKS and CDR2 YYEKEE come from the germline V gene (reference sequence). V was pared by 0 bases and J by 1 base, with 2 bases of the junction left unmatched. The CDR3 totals 15 residues. DNA of the CDR3: TGTGCCAGCAGCTTGGGGCTAGCGGGCACAGATACGCAGTATTTT. Protein sequence: CASSLGLAGTDTQYF. The full variable domain, rest sourced from reference TRBV5-5 and TRBJ2-3, is DAGVTQSPTHLIKTRGQQVTLRCSPISGHKSVSWYQQVLGQGPQFIFQYYEKEERGRGNFPDRFSARQFPNYSSELNVNALLLGDSALYLCASSLGLAGTDTQYFGPGTRLTVL.

V usage is TRBV6-1 and J usage is TRBJ2-3; 12 bases map to TRBD2. Trimming took 6 bases from V and 3 from J; bases not matched to a gene: 13. Germline V lookup: CDR1 MNHNS, CDR2 SASEGT. This CDR3 comprises 18 residues. This CDR3 is CASSESSLAGGPTDTQYF. The CDR3 DNA reads TGTGCCAGCAGCGAATCGTCGCTAGCGGGGGGGCCGACAGATACGCAGTATTTT.

This rearrangement joins TRBV2 to TRBJ1-4, with D possibly being TRBD1 (6 bases). Trimming cost V 4 bases and J 7 bases, with 16 bases left between them. In germline, CDR1 is SNHLY, CDR2 FYNNEI. This CDR3 spans 15 amino acids. CDR3 DNA sequence: TGTGCCAGCAGTGTACAGACAGGCGGAGGTGAAAAACTGTTTTTT. Its translation is CASSVQTGGGEKLFF. The full variable domain, completed using reference TRBV2 and TRBJ1-4, is EPEVTQTPSHQVTQMGQEVILRCVPISNHLYFYWYRQILGQKVEFLVSFYNNEISEKSEIFDDQFSVERPDGSNFTLKIRSTKLEDSAMYFCASSVQTGGGEKLFFGSGTQLSVL.

The chain joins TRBV20-1 to TRBJ2-7; no definite D call. CDR1 DFQATT and CDR2 SNEGSKA come from the germline V gene (reference sequence). The CDR3 is 11 residues long. Trimming took 6 bases from V and 4 from J, leaving 10 bases between them. In nucleotides, the CDR3 is TGCAGTGCCGGCAGATCTTACGAGCAGTACTTC. Amino acid sequence: CSAGRSYEQYF.

There are a few counts of this clone. The V call is TRBV27, the J call TRBJ2-7; possible D gene TRBD1, 6 bases. V was shortened by 6 bases and J by 2 bases, with 17 bases between the two germline ends. The germline CDR1 and CDR2 sequences are MNHEY and SMNVEV (reference sequence). The CDR3 is 15 residues long. In nucleotides, the CDR3 is TGTGCCAGCAGCTTCGGACAGACCAGTACCTACGAGCAGTACTTC. It translates to CASSFGQTSTYEQYF.

This clone has just one count. This chain joins TRBV19 and TRBJ1-1; TRBD1 aligns across 9 bases. Germline V CDR1 and CDR2: LNHDA, SQIVND (reference sequence). This CDR3 has 14 amino acids. The V and J ends lost 9 bases and 1 base, in that order; junction bases with no gene match: 6. The CDR3 sequence: CASTLGQGNTEAFF. CDR3 DNA sequence: TGTGCCAGCACCCTGGGACAGGGGAACACTGAAGCTTTCTTT.

The chain carries TRBV4-2 and TRBJ1-2, with D perhaps TRBD1 (6 bases). Germline loops: CDR1 LGHNA, CDR2 YNFKEQ. The length of the CDR3 is 17 residues. The V end lost 1 base, the J end lost 5 bases, and 20 bases lay between the germline ends. The CDR3 sequence: CASSQGRGGRLMYGYTF. CDR3 DNA sequence: TGTGCCAGCAGCCAAGGGCGTGGGGGGCGTCTCATGTATGGCTACACCTTC.

Of note for this clone: Germline is not matched at one junction end, which may reflect a read error. The chain has TRBV7-7 and TRBJ2-1; TRBD1 is a possible D gene (5 bases). The CDR3 extends over 13 amino acids. CDR1 is SSHAT and CDR2 is FNYEAQ in the germline V gene (reference sequence). The CDR3: CASSRTLQDEQFF. DNA of the CDR3: TGTGCTAGCAGTCGCACCCTACAGGATGAGCAGTTCTTC.

The V call is TRBV7-9, the J call TRBJ1-2; TRBD1 is a possible D gene (6 bases). In germline, CDR1 is SEHNR, CDR2 FQNEAQ (reference sequence). CDR3 length: 15 amino acids. Trimming removed 4 bases from V and 4 bases from J, with 16 bases in between. The CDR3 loop is CASSSDTGRGYGYTF. For the CDR3, the DNA is TGTGCCAGCAGCTCCGACACGGGCAGGGGCTATGGCTACACCTTC.

The chain carries TRBV7-9 and TRBJ1-1; 9 bases match TRBD1. The CDR3 runs 14 residues. After removal of 2 bases from V and 5 bases from J, the junction contained 3 bases not matched to a gene. Germline-derived CDR1 and CDR2 are SEHNR and FQNEAQ (reference sequence). CDR3 residues: CASSLTGGDTEAFF. As DNA, the CDR3 is TGTGCCAGCAGCTTAACAGGGGGCGATACTGAAGCTTTCTTT.

The V and J genes are TRBV6-6 and TRBJ1-2; possibly TRBD1 for D (5 bases). CDR3 length: 12 residues. The germline V and J ends were trimmed by 6 bases and 5 bases, with 10 bases remaining between them. The germline CDR1 and CDR2 sequences are MNHNY and SVGAGI (reference sequence). CDR3 sequence: CASRLGGYGYTF. The CDR3 DNA is TGTGCCAGCAGGCTCGGGGGGTATGGCTACACCTTC.

This chain connects TRBV2 to TRBJ1-1; TRBD1 aligns across 7 bases. This CDR3 contains 15 residues. Germline CDR1 reads SNHLY; CDR2 reads FYNNEI. Unmatched junction bases numbered 10, after V lost 6 bases and J lost 3 bases. CDR3 sequence reads: CASRDSDRVHTEAFF. The CDR3 DNA reads TGTGCCAGCAGAGATAGTGACAGGGTCCACACTGAAGCTTTCTTT.

The V gene is TRBV6-5, the J gene TRBJ2-3; D not certain. The germline V and J ends were trimmed by 6 bases and 5 bases, with 12 bases remaining between them. From germline, CDR1 is MNHEY and CDR2 SVGAGI. The CDR3 runs 13 residues. CDR3: CASRNLQRDTQYF. CDR3 DNA sequence: TGTGCCAGCAGAAATTTACAGCGAGATACGCAGTATTTT.

This clone was detected a few times. J is TRBJ1-6 and V is TRBV4-1, with D possibly being TRBD1 (5 bases). This CDR3 contains 15 residues. Germline CDR1 and CDR2: MGHRA and YSYEKL. The ends were cut back, 8 bases at V and 9 bases at J, with 20 bases in the middle. The CDR3 reads CASGTMGDGGSPLHF. In DNA form, the CDR3 reads TGCGCCAGCGGAACCATGGGGGACGGCGGTTCACCCCTCCACTTT.

The V call is TRBV27, the J call TRBJ2-7, with D hard to call. The CDR3 is 14 residues long. V lost 6 bases to trimming and J lost 5 bases, with 17 bases between them. Germline values: CDR1 MNHEY, CDR2 SMNVEV (reference sequence). The CDR3 loop reads CASRLSGGWDEQYF. In DNA form, the CDR3 reads TGTGCCAGCAGGCTCTCGGGTGGTTGGGACGAGCAGTACTTC.

The V and J genes are TRBV2 and TRBJ2-1; maybe TRBD2 (5 bases). Trimming removed 4 bases from V and 10 bases from J, with 11 bases in between. CDR1 is SNHLY and CDR2 is FYNNEI in the germline V gene. This CDR3 contains 12 residues. CDR3 residues: CASSVGVGEQFF. The CDR3 DNA follows: TGTGCCAGCAGTGTCGGGGTTGGCGAGCAGTTCTTC.

This rearrangement joins TRBV10-3 to TRBJ2-3, with D maybe TRBD1 (6 bases). The CDR3 extends over 19 amino acids. Trimming pared 5 bases from V and 0 bases from J, leaving 24 bases between. Germline V gene data show CDR1 as ENHRY and CDR2 as SYGVKD. CDR3 in amino acids: CAISLQGALTTASTDTQYF. CDR3 nucleotides: TGTGCCATCAGTCTACAGGGAGCACTCACTACCGCTAGCACAGATACGCAGTATTTT.

V and J are TRBV10-3 and TRBJ2-2; D might be TRBD2 (5 bases). The CDR3 is 15 residues long. V lost 6 bases to trimming and J lost 3 bases, with 14 bases between them. Germline V gene lookup returns CDR1 ENHRY and CDR2 SYGVKD. The CDR3 DNA is TGTGCCATCAGAGGCTCGGGATCCTACACCGGGGAGCTGTTTTTT. Translating it yields CAIRGSGSYTGELFF.

The J gene is TRBJ2-5, the V gene TRBV11-2; the D gene is possibly TRBD1 (6 bases). Looked up from germline, CDR1 is SGHAT and CDR2 is FQNNGV. Trimming cost V 5 bases and J 5 bases, with 15 bases left between them. The CDR3 has 14 amino acids. This CDR3 is CASSGSGTRETQYF. In nucleotides, the CDR3 is TGTGCCAGCAGCGGTAGTGGGACAAGGGAGACCCAGTACTTC. Complete variable domain (other parts from reference TRBV11-2 and TRBJ2-5): EAGVAQSPRYKIIEKRQSVAFWCNPISGHATLYWYQQILGQGPKLLIQFQNNGVVDDSQLPKDRFSAERLKGVDSTLKIQPAKLEDSAVYLCASSGSGTRETQYFGPGTRLLVL.

This chain joins TRBV19 and TRBJ1-5, with D unresolved. CDR1 is LNHDA and CDR2 is SQIVND in the germline V gene (reference sequence). CDR3 length: 15 residues. The germline V and J ends were trimmed by 7 bases and 8 bases, with 21 bases remaining between them. CDR3 nucleotide sequence: TGTGCCAGTACCCGATCGTTAAGGGAGCGAGAGCCCCAGCATTTT. This codes for CASTRSLREREPQHF. Variable domain in full (rest from reference TRBV19 and TRBJ1-5): DGGITQSPKYLFRKEGQNVTLSCEQNLNHDAMYWYRQDPGQGLRLIYYSQIVNDFQKGDIAEGYSVSREKKESFPLTVTSAQKNPTAFYLCASTRSLREREPQHFGDGTRLSIL.

V and J are TRBV6-4 and TRBJ1-1; a weak D match, TRBD1 (6 bases). The CDR3 has 15 amino acids. Trimming pared 7 bases from V and 2 bases from J, leaving 17 bases between. Germline CDR1 and CDR2: MRHNA and SNTAGT. Here the CDR3 reads CASKTGRLGNTEAFF. In DNA form, the CDR3 reads TGTGCCAGCAAGACAGGTCGGTTGGGTAACACTGAAGCTTTCTTT.

V usage is TRBV9 and J usage is TRBJ1-2; unclear D gene. Trimming removed 3 bases from V and 8 bases from J, with 5 bases in between. The germline V gene encodes CDR1 SGDLS and CDR2 YYNGEE. CDR3 length equals 10 residues. The CDR3 loop is CASSGPGYTF. The CDR3 DNA sequence: TGTGCCAGCAGCGGGCCAGGCTACACCTTC.

V usage is TRBV7-9 and J usage is TRBJ2-3; D call uncertain. Germline lookup yields CDR1 SEHNR and CDR2 FQNEAQ (reference sequence). The CDR3 loop spans 16 amino acids. The V and J ends lost 1 base and 0 bases respectively, with 11 bases between them. The CDR3 spells CASSLGGKSSTDTQYF. The CDR3 DNA reads as TGTGCCAGCAGCTTAGGAGGAAAATCTAGCACAGATACGCAGTATTTT.

The CDR3 here is CASSQGTQETQYF. The CDR3 region has the DNA TGCGCCAGCAGCCAAGGGACCCAAGAGACCCAGTACTTC. This chain links TRBV4-3 with TRBJ2-5; D remains ambiguous. The germline CDR1 and CDR2 sequences are LGHNA and YSLEER. The V and J ends lost 1 base and 1 base respectively, with 4 bases between them. The CDR3 contains 13 residues.

The rearrangement uses TRBV27 and TRBJ1-2; 7 positions match TRBD1. The germline V gene has CDR1 MNHEY and CDR2 SMNVEV (reference sequence). CDR3 length equals 14 residues. With V trimmed by 5 bases and J by 8 bases, 11 bases remained unmatched. In nucleotides, the CDR3 is TGTGCCAGCAGTGGGTTAGGACAGGCGGGGGGCTACACCTTC. It codes for CASSGLGQAGGYTF.

The J gene is TRBJ2-1, the V gene TRBV3-1 (or the pseudogene TRBV3-2); 8 bases match TRBD2. The CDR3 length is 15 residues. Per germline, CDR1 LGHDT and CDR2 YNNKEL (reference sequence). V shed 1 base and J 9 bases; nucleotides not matched to a gene: 8. CDR3 DNA: TGTGCCAGCAGCCAAGTTTCGGGGGGGGCCACTGAGCAGTTCTTC. Protein: CASSQVSGGATEQFF.

This clone turned up a few times. The genes are TRBV5-1 and TRBJ1-1; the D gene is possibly TRBD1 (5 bases). This CDR3 contains 12 residues. Trimming pared 3 bases from V and 5 bases from J, leaving 8 bases between. Germline V gives CDR1 SGHRS, CDR2 YFSETQ. CDR3 sequence: CASSSKGTEAFF. In DNA form, the CDR3 reads TGCGCCAGCAGCTCTAAGGGGACTGAAGCTTTCTTT.

V and J are TRBV2 and TRBJ2-2; no clear D gene. Per the germline V gene, CDR1 is SNHLY and CDR2 is FYNNEI. Trimming shortened V by 8 bases and J by 0 bases, and 10 bases separated the two germline ends. CDR3 length: 14 residues. CDR3 protein: CASVRQTNTGELFF. CDR3 in DNA: TGTGCCAGCGTAAGGCAGACGAACACCGGGGAGCTGTTTTTT.

V is TRBV7-9 and J is TRBJ2-7, with D maybe TRBD1 (6 bases). Trimming left V 5 bases short and J 5 bases short, with 16 bases between. CDR3 length: 14 residues. Germline V lookup: CDR1 SEHNR, CDR2 FQNEAQ (reference sequence). The CDR3 nucleotides are TGTGCCAGCAGCGAAACAGGGAAGAGCCACGAGCAGTACTTC. This codes for CASSETGKSHEQYF.

This rearrangement joins TRBV13 to TRBJ2-2; D is possibly TRBD2 (5 bases). V was trimmed by 0 bases and J by 1 base, leaving 6 bases between them. CDR1 is PRHDT and CDR2 is FYEKMQ in the germline V gene (reference sequence). There are 15 residues in the CDR3. The CDR3 loop is CASSLGDWNTGELFF. CDR3 nucleotide sequence: TGTGCCAGCAGCTTAGGGGACTGGAACACCGGGGAGCTGTTTTTT.